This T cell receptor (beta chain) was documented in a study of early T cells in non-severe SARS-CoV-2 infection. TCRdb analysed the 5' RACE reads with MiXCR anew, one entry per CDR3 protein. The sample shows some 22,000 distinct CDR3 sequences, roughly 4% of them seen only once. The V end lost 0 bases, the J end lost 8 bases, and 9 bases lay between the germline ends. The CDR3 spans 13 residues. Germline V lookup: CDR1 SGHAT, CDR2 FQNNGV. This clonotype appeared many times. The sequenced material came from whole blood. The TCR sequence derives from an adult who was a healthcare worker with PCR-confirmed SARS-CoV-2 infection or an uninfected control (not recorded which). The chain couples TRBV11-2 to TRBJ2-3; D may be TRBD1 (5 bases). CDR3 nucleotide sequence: TGTGCCAGCAGCTTAGATCGGCAGGGTACGCAGTATTTT. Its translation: CASSLDRQGTQYF.